The clone carrying this T cell receptor beta chain was picked up many times. This entry comes from a study of Graves' ophthalmopathy and Graves' hyperthyroidism. This CDR3 spans 15 amino acids. Germline CDR1 is DFQATT and CDR2 is SNEGSKA (reference sequence). With 3 bases removed from V and 0 bases from J, the gap between germline ends came to 14 bases. The TCR beta CDR3 regions underwent amplification from RNA transcripts. First-round RT-PCR relied on HTBI primers, and a second-round multiplex PCR came next. TCRdb reanalysed the multiplex PCR reads using MiXCR and keeps one entry per CDR3 protein. The data hold about 370,000 distinct CDR3 sequences, with approximately 20% observed a single time.

Sequencing input: peripheral blood. This chain joins TRBV20-1 and TRBJ1-1; D not resolved. This TCR was sampled from a woman aged 18-29 years with Graves' ophthalmopathy. CDR3 DNA: TGCAGTGCTAGGCCTACTGGACGGTTGAACACTGAAGCTTTCTTT. Amino acid sequence: CSARPTGRLNTEAFF.